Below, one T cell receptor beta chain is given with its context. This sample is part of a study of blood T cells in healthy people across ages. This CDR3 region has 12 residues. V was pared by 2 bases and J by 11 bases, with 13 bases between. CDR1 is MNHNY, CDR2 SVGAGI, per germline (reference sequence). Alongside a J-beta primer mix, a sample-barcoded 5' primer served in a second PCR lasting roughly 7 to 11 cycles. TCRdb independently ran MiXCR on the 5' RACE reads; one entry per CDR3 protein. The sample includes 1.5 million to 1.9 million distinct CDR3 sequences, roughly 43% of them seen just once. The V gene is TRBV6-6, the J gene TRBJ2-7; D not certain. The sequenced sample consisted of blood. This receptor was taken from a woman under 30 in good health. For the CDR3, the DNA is TGTGCCAGCAGTTACGGAAGCCTAAGGGAGTACTTC. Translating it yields CASSYGSLREYF.